The text below deals with one T cell receptor (beta chain). This clone's antigen is unknown. No qualities accompany the bases; no much larger clone lies one base away. This entry is derived from a study of cytomegalovirus exposure and HLA in healthy donors (dated by TCRdb to 2015 to 2018). About the investigation overall: An earlier analysis of roughly 610 of the donors reported about 280 Gb of sequence data and 90 million to 120 million unique TCR beta sequences obtained from about 170 million T cells. Both class I and class II loci were covered by HLA typing, at four-digit resolution. An early release covering over 500 HLA-typed donors comprised about 300 gigabases of sequencing data and some 79 million unique TCR sequences. The T cell repertoires of some 670 subjects were profiled by immunosequencing and related to cytomegalovirus serostatus. The genetic ancestry cluster associated with self-reported Caucasian donors included about four fifths of the roughly 410 genotyped donors. Alongside the repertoire data, information on donor age, sex, ethnicity and CMV serostatus was compiled. A later genetic analysis took genome-wide SNP genotypes for about 55% of the roughly 670 donors and used that subset as a discovery cohort. High-throughput TCR immunosequencing, statistical association of individual TCRs with disease status, and machine learning were combined to predict cytomegalovirus infection status. An earlier analysis of 500 to 650 of the donors applied high-throughput TCR beta sequencing to assess whether each TCR beta V gene segment acted as functional or pseudogenic. Several DR-DQ haplotypes were handled as single units for association and clustering because linkage in the cohort was strong. A later analysis re-analyzed previously published TCR beta repertoires from 660 or so donors and added high-resolution HLA genotyping to study TCR occurrence patterns. Every discovery cohort repertoire had been produced on one sequencing platform. Among 398 genotyped donors of the cohort, an average of approximately 230,000 unique TCR beta nucleotide sequences were sequenced per donor, around a sixth of them non-productive. The later analysis used no new phenotypic data to find candidate immune exposures, relying instead on TCR beta sequences and their occurrence across donors. The number of donors typed differed by locus, with 629-630 for A, B, C, DRB1 and DQB1, more than 500 for DQA1, 600 to 610 for DPA1, and around 460 for DPB1. A separate validation cohort of roughly 130 different subjects was used in addition to the approximately 640-subject first cohort. The study was designed to test whether signatures of past pathogen exposure could be identified by cataloging public T cell receptors.

The cohort was made up of under 800 healthy bone marrow donors. Cohort members were all nominally healthy when sampled, although unrecorded immune exposures were likely present. The donor tested CMV seronegative and was one of the 352 seronegative cohort members. Each donor provided a peripheral blood sample, and peripheral blood mononuclear cells were used for TCR beta sequencing. Genomic DNA extraction from the blood cell samples was performed with the Qiagen DNeasy Blood Extraction Kit. Libraries were constructed by the immunoSEQ multiplex PCR assay. A mixture of 60 forward primers for TCR Vbeta segments and 13 reverse primers for TCR Jbeta segments was used in the multiplex PCR. The CDR3 region of rearranged TCR beta genes was amplified from genomic DNA with a multiplex PCR assay. The amplified TCR beta libraries were sequenced on the Illumina HiSeq System as 87-base-pair reads. For the original study's pipeline: A later analysis tallied 75 million to 85 million unique TCR beta chains across the 700 or so repertoires, and some 10 million of those chains were shared by two or more donors. Raw reads were error-corrected and collapsed into unique sequences with a nearest-neighbor algorithm that merged closely related sequences to remove PCR and sequencing errors. To assign V, D and J gene segments, CDR3 sequences were aligned to IMGT reference sequences. Each retained sequence needed at least a six-nucleotide match to both a V gene segment and a J gene segment. A rearrangement counted as productive if the CDR3 had no stop codons and remained in frame with V and J, and every other rearrangement counted as non-productive. Following IMGT convention, CDR3 was defined as the stretch from the second conserved V-encoded cysteine up to the conserved J-encoded phenylalanine. Sequences without an unambiguous match to a single V gene segment were excluded from the earlier analysis of about 640 of the donors. In an earlier analysis of several hundred of the donors, V segments were called functional above 56.7% productive rearrangements and were called segregating when the between-donor standard deviation exceeded 5%. A statistical classification framework was built to diagnose cytomegalovirus status from the catalog of TCR beta chain sequences. In a later analysis, TCR nucleotide sequences were compared against IMGT/GENE-DB human TR gene sequences so that V and J genes could be assigned. The TCRdist pipeline was used in a later analysis to assign CDR3 sequences and most-parsimonious VDJ recombination scenarios. In a later analysis, every TCR beta chain was defined by the combination of its CDR3 amino acid sequence and its V-gene family, and reads without a unique V-gene family were dropped. In a later analysis, around 650 highly shared, low-generation-probability nucleotide sequences were removed to address suspected cross-contamination and a sequencing artifact. A later analysis calculated a clonal expansion index for each public chain from normalized within-repertoire ranks of inferred template counts. Generation probabilities in a later analysis came from a VDJ recombination model fitted to out-of-frame rearrangements, and those results were checked against IGoR. A later analysis scored TCR-TCR, TCR-HLA and TCR-CMV co-occurrence with hypergeometric tests, applying a repertoire-size bias correction to TCR pairs. To estimate false discovery rates, a later analysis permuted the HLA or CMV assignments 20 times. In a later analysis, co-occurring TCRs were grouped using DBSCAN, with TCRdist sequence similarity added in when clustering inside HLA-allele-positive subsets. Co-occurrence clustering excluded repertoires with fewer than 30,000 or more than 120,000 public chains, plus five with anomalous nucleotide sharing. TCRdb provides this immuneACCESS table in a form limited to in-frame rearrangements. Some clones are lacking; in checked studies, under half of them reflect an unresolved V gene, and why the rest are absent is not known. The DNA gave D and trimming, while V, J and clone size come from that table. The table for this sample lists around 130,000 clones; roughly 82% of them were counted only once. The top ten hold about 1.2% of the sample.

General findings and caveats noted by the study authors: A later genetic analysis associated a missense DCLRE1C variant with V-gene and J-gene trimming of TCR beta chains, and an independent cohort replicated the association. According to a later analysis, TCR association rates differed among HLA loci, with DRB1 alleles showing the most associated TCRs and HLA-C alleles showing the fewest. Assigning TCR associations to individual alleles was difficult when HLA alleles, especially DR and DQ, strongly co-occurred. A few of the identified cytomegalovirus-associated TCR beta chains were confirmed in vitro to be specific for cytomegalovirus antigens. Compared with equally common non-associated chains, HLA-associated TCR beta chains in a later analysis were more clonally expanded and had lower generation probabilities. The classifier was reported to diagnose cytomegalovirus status with high specificity and sensitivity in both the original cohort and the validation cohort. A further reported finding was that TCR beta sequences accurately predicted the HLA-A and HLA-B alleles for most subjects in the first cohort. Most TCR sequences were seen in very few donors, while some public TCRs were found in many individuals. Presence/absence analyses assumed roughly uniform sequencing depth across donors, an assumption that may not hold. Because some donors lacked HLA typing at each locus, the association tests relied only on the typed subset. Most CMV-associated TCR beta chains appeared to be HLA-restricted in a later analysis, and the HLA associations seemed to be driven largely by CMV exposure. According to a later genetic analysis, donors in an Asian-associated ancestry cluster had fewer N-insertions in productive TCRs than the approximately 650-donor mean. For the cohort, immune exposure information was limited to CMV serostatus. Because the 87-base-pair reads could not distinguish some IMGT-functional V segments, including TRBV6-2 and TRBV6-3, those segments were excluded. At a false discovery rate of 0.05, a later analysis linked about 17,000 TCR beta sequences to specific HLA alleles. A group of highly shared sequence variants was considered likely to be a technical artifact of the sequencing pipeline. The cohort was sequenced for TCR beta chains only, and without alpha or paired-chain data the features that could be detected were limited. In a later analysis, several top co-occurrence clusters were reported to appear linked to parvovirus B19, influenza, CMV and Epstein-Barr virus. The authors suggested that the approach could potentially be generalized to other disease states and immunological phenotypes. The earlier analysis of around 600 of the donors excluded seventeen rarely observed V segments, including chromosome 9 orphons, because counts were too low. In an earlier analysis of over 550 of the donors, most TCR beta V segments were observed in productive rearrangements about 87% or about 30% of the time, broadly matching IMGT annotations. Linkage disequilibrium might explain the correlated functional status among segregating V segments, but an unknown experimental factor could not be ruled out. In the study, some 180 TCR beta chains were listed as associated with cytomegalovirus.

Spanning cysteine to phenylalanine, the CDR3 consists of 14 amino acids. The read is trimmed to its CDR3 DNA, 42 bases read in frame from base 1. The germline V gene gives CDR1 as SGHAT and CDR2 as FQNNGV. The junction shows trimming of 5 bases on V and 0 bases on J, plus 10 bases between the germline ends. The chain is made from TRBV11-2 and TRBJ1-2; the D gene is unclear. This TCR came from a boy aged 10-17 years in good health and CMV-seronegative. Input material: PBMCs. The CDR3 amino acid sequence is: CASSKTGTNYGYTF. At the DNA level, the sequence is TGTGCCAGCAGCAAAACCGGGACTAACTATGGCTACACCTTC.